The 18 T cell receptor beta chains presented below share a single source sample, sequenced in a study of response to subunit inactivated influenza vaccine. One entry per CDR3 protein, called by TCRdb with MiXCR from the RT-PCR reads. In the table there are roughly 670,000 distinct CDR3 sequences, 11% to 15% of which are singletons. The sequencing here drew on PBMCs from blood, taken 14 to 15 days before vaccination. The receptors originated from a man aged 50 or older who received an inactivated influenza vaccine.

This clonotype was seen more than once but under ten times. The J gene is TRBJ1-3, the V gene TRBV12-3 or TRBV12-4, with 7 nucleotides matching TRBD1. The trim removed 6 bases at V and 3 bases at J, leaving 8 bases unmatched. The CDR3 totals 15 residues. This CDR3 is CASRPSGTVGNTIYF. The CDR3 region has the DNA TGTGCCAGCAGACCCTCCGGGACAGTTGGAAACACCATATATTTT.

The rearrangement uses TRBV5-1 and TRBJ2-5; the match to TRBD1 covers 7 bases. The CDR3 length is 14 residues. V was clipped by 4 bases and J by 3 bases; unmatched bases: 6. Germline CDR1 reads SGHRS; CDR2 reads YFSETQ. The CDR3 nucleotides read TGCGCCAGCAGCGATCCCGGGACAGAAGAGACCCAGTACTTC. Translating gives CASSDPGTEETQYF. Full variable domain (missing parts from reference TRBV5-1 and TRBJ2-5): KAGVTQTPRYLIKTRGQQVTLSCSPISGHRSVSWYQQTPGQGLQFLFEYFSETQRNKGNFPGRFSGRQFSNSRSEMNVSTLELGDSALYLCASSDPGTEETQYFGPGTRLLVL.

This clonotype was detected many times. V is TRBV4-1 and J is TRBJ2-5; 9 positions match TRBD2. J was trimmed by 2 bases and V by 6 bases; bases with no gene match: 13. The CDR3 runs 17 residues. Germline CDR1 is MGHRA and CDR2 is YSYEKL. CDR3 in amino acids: CASRRWLAGIMQETQYF. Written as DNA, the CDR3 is TGCGCCAGCAGAAGGTGGCTAGCGGGGATAATGCAAGAGACCCAGTACTTC.

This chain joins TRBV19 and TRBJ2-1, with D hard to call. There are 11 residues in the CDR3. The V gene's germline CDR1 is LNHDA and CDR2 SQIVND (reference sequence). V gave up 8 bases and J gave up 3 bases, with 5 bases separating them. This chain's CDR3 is CASAVYNEQFF. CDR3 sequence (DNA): TGTGCCAGTGCAGTCTACAATGAGCAGTTCTTC.

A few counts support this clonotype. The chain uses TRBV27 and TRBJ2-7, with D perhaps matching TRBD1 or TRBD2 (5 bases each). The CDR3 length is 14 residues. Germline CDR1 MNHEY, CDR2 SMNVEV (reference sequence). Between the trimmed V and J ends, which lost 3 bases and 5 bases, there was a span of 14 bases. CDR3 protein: CASSFGVGAHEQYF. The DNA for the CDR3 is TGTGCCAGCAGTTTCGGGGTAGGGGCCCACGAGCAGTACTTC.

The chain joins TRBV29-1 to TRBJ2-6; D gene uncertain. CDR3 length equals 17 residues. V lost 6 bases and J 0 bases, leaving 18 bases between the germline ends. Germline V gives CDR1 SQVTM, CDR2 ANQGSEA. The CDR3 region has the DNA TGCAGCGTCTCGGGCCCCGATTACCTCTCTGGGGCCAACGTCCTGACTTTC. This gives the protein CSVSGPDYLSGANVLTF.

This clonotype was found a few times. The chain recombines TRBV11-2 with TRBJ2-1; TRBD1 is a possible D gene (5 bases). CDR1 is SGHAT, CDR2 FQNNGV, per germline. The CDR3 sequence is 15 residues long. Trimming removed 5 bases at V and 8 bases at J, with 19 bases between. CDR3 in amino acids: CASSPPRAGLHEQFF. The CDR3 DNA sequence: TGTGCCAGCAGCCCCCCTCGGGCAGGGCTACATGAGCAGTTCTTC.

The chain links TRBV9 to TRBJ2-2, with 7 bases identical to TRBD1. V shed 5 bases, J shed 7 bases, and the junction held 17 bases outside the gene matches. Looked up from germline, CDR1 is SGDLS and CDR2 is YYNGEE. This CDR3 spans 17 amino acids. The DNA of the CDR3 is TGTGCCAGCAGTCGTACCCAGACAGGGTCTTTTAGCGGGGAGCTGTTTTTT. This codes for CASSRTQTGSFSGELFF.

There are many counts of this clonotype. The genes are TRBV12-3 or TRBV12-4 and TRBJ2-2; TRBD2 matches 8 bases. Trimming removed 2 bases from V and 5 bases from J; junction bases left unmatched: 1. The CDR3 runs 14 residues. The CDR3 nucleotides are TGTGCCAGCAGTTTAATAGCGGGGACCGGGGAGCTGTTTTTT. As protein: CASSLIAGTGELFF.

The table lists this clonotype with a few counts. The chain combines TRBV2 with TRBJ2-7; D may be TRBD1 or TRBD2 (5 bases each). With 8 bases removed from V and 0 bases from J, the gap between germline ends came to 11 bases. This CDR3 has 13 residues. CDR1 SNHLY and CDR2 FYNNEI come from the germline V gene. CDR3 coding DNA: TGTGCCAGCGAGGGCAGGGACTCCTACGAGCAGTACTTC. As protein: CASEGRDSYEQYF.

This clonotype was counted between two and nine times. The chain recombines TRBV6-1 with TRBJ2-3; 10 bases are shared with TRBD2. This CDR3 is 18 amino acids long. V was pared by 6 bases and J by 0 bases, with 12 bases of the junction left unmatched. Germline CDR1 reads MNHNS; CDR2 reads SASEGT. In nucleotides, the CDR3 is TGTGCCAGCAGCGACCCATTAGCGGGAGGATATAGCACAGATACGCAGTATTTT. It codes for CASSDPLAGGYSTDTQYF.

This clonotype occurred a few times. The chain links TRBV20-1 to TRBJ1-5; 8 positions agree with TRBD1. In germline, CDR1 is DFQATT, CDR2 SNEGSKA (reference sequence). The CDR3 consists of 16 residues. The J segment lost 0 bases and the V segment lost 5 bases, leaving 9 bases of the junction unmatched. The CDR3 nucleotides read TGCAGTGCTCCTGCGGGGACAGGTAATAGCAATCAGCCCCAGCATTTT. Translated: CSAPAGTGNSNQPQHF.

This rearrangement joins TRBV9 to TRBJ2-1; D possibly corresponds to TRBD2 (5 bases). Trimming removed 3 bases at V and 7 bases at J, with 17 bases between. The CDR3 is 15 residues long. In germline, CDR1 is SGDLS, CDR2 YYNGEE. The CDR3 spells CASSATPWESNEQFF. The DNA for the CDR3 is TGTGCCAGCAGCGCGACCCCTTGGGAGTCGAATGAGCAGTTCTTC. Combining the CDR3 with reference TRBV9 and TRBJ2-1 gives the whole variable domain DSGVTQTPKHLITATGQRVTLRCSPRSGDLSVYWYQQSLDQGLQFLIQYYNGEERAKGNILERFSAQQFPDLHSELNLSSLELGDSALYFCASSATPWESNEQFFGPGTRLTVL.

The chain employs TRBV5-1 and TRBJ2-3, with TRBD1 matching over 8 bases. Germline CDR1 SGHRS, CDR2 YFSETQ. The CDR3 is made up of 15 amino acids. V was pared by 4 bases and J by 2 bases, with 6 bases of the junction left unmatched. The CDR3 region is CASSIGQGPTDTQYF. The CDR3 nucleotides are TGCGCCAGCAGCATCGGACAGGGCCCCACAGATACGCAGTATTTT. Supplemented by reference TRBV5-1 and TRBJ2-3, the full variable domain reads KAGVTQTPRYLIKTRGQQVTLSCSPISGHRSVSWYQQTPGQGLQFLFEYFSETQRNKGNFPGRFSGRQFSNSRSEMNVSTLELGDSALYLCASSIGQGPTDTQYFGPGTRLTVL.

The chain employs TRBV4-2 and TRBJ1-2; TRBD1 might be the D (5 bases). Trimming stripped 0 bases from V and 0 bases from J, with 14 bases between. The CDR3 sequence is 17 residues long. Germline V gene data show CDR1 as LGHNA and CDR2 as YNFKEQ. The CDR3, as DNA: TGTGCCAGCAGCCAAGATAGGGGTTCCCGAGCTAACTATGGCTACACCTTC. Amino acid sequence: CASSQDRGSRANYGYTF.

The CDR3 nucleotides read TGCAGTGCTAGCCCAGGGGCCGACTACGAGCAGTACTTC. This sequence encodes CSASPGADYEQYF. The gene calls are TRBV20-1 and TRBJ2-7, with D tentatively TRBD1 (6 bases). V shed 3 bases and J shed 3 bases, with 12 bases lying between them. The CDR3 is 13 residues long. The germline V gene has CDR1 DFQATT and CDR2 SNEGSKA (reference sequence).

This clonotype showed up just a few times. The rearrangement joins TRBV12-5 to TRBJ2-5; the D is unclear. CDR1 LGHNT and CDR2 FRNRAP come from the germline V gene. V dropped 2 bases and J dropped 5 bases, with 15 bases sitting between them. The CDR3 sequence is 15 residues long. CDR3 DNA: TGTGCTAGTGGTTTGTGGCAGCCAAAAGGGGAGACCCAGTACTTC. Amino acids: CASGLWQPKGETQYF. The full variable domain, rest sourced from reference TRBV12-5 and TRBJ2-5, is DARVTQTPRHKVTEMGQEVTMRCQPILGHNTVFWYRQTMMQGLELLAYFRNRAPLDDSGMPKDRFSAEMPDATLATLKIQPSEPRDSAVYFCASGLWQPKGETQYFGPGTRLLVL.

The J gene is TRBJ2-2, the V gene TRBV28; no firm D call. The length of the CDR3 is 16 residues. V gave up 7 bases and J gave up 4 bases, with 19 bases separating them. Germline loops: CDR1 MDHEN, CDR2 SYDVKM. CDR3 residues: CASTLLSSQTTGELFF. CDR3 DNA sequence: TGTGCCAGCACCCTTTTGTCCAGCCAAACCACCGGGGAGCTGTTTTTT.